The 28 T cell receptor beta chains given below trace back to one sample, sequenced in a study of post-analysis software for immune sequencing data. These TCRs' antigens remain unknown. Carried by the TCR beta cDNA libraries were unique molecular identifiers. TCRdb processed the PCR reads anew with MiXCR; each CDR3 protein has one entry. The sample lists about 200,000 distinct CDR3 sequences, over 25% seen once, with 3.4% in the top ten. Whole-study findings and limits: Roughly 5 TRBV segments, including TRBV5-6, TRBV5-1 and TRBV20-1, were more frequent in patients than controls.

Sequenced material: blood. The receptors derive from a girl younger than 18 with multiple sclerosis.

A word on this clonotype: It may be a read error: a sequence one base away is much more abundant. This chain uses TRBV4-1 with TRBJ2-5, with TRBD1 as a possible D gene (6 bases). Per germline, CDR1 MGHRA and CDR2 YSYEKL. The CDR3 loop spans 14 amino acids. Between the trimmed V and J ends, which lost 0 bases and 11 bases, there was a span of 16 bases. CDR3 sequence (DNA): TGCGCCAGCAGCCAAGAGAACACAGGGATTGAGCAGTACTTC. This codes for CASSQENTGIEQYF.

In regard to this clonotype: Possible read error: a much larger clone is one base away. The chain employs TRBV20-1 and TRBJ2-5, with 9 bases aligning to TRBD2. Per germline, CDR1 DFQATT and CDR2 SNEGSKA (reference sequence). The CDR3 extends over 12 amino acids. V shed 6 bases and J 11 bases; nucleotides not matched to a gene: 10. The CDR3 region is CSAYSGSGEQYF. In DNA, the CDR3 is TGCAGTGCATATAGCGGGAGTGGTGAGCAGTACTTC.

The genes are TRBV14 and TRBJ2-1; 13 bases agree with TRBD2. The CDR3 length is 18 residues. V lost 4 bases, J lost 0 bases, and 6 bases stayed unmatched. Germline V CDR1 and CDR2: SGHDN, FVKESK. CDR3 protein: CASSLGLAGALSYNEQFF. The CDR3 DNA is TGTGCCAGCAGCCTCGGACTAGCGGGGGCCCTCTCCTACAATGAGCAGTTCTTC.

The table lists this clonotype with a few counts. This chain links TRBV5-1 with TRBJ2-1, with 13 bases identical to TRBD2. Germline CDR1 SGHRS, CDR2 YFSETQ. V was clipped by 3 bases and J by 1 base; unmatched bases: 4. This CDR3 is 17 amino acids long. DNA for the CDR3: TGCGCCAGCAGCTGGGGGACTAGCGGGACTTCCTACAATGAGCAGTTCTTC. It specifies CASSWGTSGTSYNEQFF.

The chain carries TRBV12-3 or TRBV12-4 and TRBJ2-5; 9 nucleotides align to TRBD1. Matching the DNA end better, TRBJ2-1 makes the J call doubtful. CDR3 size: 14 residues. The CDR3 here is CASAYRGPGETQFF. In DNA, the CDR3 is TGTGCCAGCGCCTACAGGGGGCCTGGAGAGACCCAGTTCTTC.

V gene TRBV4-2 combines with J gene TRBJ2-7; tentative D call: TRBD1 (6 bases). Germline V lookup: CDR1 LGHNA, CDR2 YNFKEQ. Trimming shortened V by 3 bases and J by 2 bases, and 14 bases separated the two germline ends. This CDR3 spans 15 amino acids. The CDR3 DNA reads TGTGCCAGCAGCCATATCGGGCAGGGGACCTACGAGCAGTACTTC. Amino acids: CASSHIGQGTYEQYF.

This clonotype was counted only a few times. The chain carries TRBV30 and TRBJ2-2, with no clear D. Trimming removed 1 base from V and 4 bases from J, with 1 base in between. The CDR3 length is 11 residues. Germline assignment: CDR1 GTSNPN and CDR2 SVGIG (reference sequence). In nucleotides, the CDR3 is TGTGCCTGGAGTGGCACCGGGGAGCTGTTTTTT. Its translation is CAWSGTGELFF.

This clonotype was detected once. The chain couples TRBV7-3 to TRBJ2-1; TRBD1 aligns across 7 bases. After removal of 5 bases from V and 9 bases from J, the junction contained 7 bases not matched to a gene. The CDR3 sequence is 13 residues long. Germline CDR1 SGHTA, CDR2 FQGTGA. The CDR3 DNA is TGTGCCAGCAGCCTTACAGGGGTAGGTGAGCAGTTCTTC. Translation gives CASSLTGVGEQFF.

This clonotype came up once. The chain couples TRBV7-2 to TRBJ2-7; 9 bases are shared with TRBD1. The germline gives CDR1 SGHTA, CDR2 FQGNSA. The CDR3 has 15 amino acids. The ends lost 4 bases at V and 5 bases at J; junction bases unmatched: 9. CDR3 loop: CASSSQGTGYHEQYF. The CDR3 region has the DNA TGTGCCAGCAGCTCCCAGGGGACAGGGTACCACGAGCAGTACTTC.

The rearrangement links TRBV6-5 to TRBJ1-4; the D gene is possibly TRBD1 (5 bases). The V and J ends lost 3 bases and 8 bases respectively, with 13 bases between them. CDR1 is MNHEY, CDR2 SVGAGI, per germline. The CDR3 length is 14 residues. The CDR3 DNA sequence: TGTGCCAGCAGTTATGGGTCAGCAGGGGAAAAACTGTTTTTT. Residues: CASSYGSAGEKLFF.

This clonotype was detected ten times or more. This rearrangement joins TRBV28 to TRBJ2-3, with TRBD2 matching 7 bases. Per germline, CDR1 MDHEN and CDR2 SYDVKM. This CDR3 has 13 amino acids. After removal of 5 bases from V and 5 bases from J, the junction contained 4 bases not matched to a gene. The CDR3 bases are TGTGCCAGCAGTAAGGTAGCGGGAGATACGCAGTATTTT. Protein product: CASSKVAGDTQYF.

The chain links TRBV20-1 to TRBJ2-5, with 9 bases lining up with TRBD1. Germline CDR1 and CDR2: DFQATT and SNEGSKA (reference sequence). The CDR3 length is 12 residues. The junction had 3 bases not matched to a gene; V was cut back by 6 bases and J by 4 bases. This chain's CDR3 is CSARTGVETQYF. The CDR3 DNA sequence: TGCAGTGCCAGGACAGGGGTAGAGACCCAGTACTTC.

Remarks on this clonotype: Just one base apart from a much larger clone, this may be a read error. The chain joins TRBV7-9 to TRBJ2-5; D might be TRBD2 (6 bases). The germline gives CDR1 SEHNR, CDR2 FQNEAQ (reference sequence). The V end lost 5 bases, the J end lost 11 bases, and 18 bases lay between the germline ends. The CDR3 contains 13 residues. The CDR3: CASSLTSSGEQYF. The CDR3 coding sequence is TGTGCCAGCAGCCTGACTAGTTCGGGTGAGCAGTACTTC. Based on the CDR3 plus reference TRBV7-9 and TRBJ2-5, the full variable domain is DTGVSQNPRHKITKRGQNVTFRCDPISEHNRLYWYRQTLGQGPEFLTYFQNEAQLEKSRLLSDRFSAERPKGSFSTLEIQRTEQGDSAMYLCASSLTSSGEQYFGPGTRLLVL.

On this clonotype: The junction does not match germline at one end; this may be a read error. The rearrangement joins TRBV5-1 to TRBJ2-1; D tentatively fits TRBD1 or TRBD2 (6 bases each). Germline CDR1 and CDR2: SGHRS and YFSETQ. CDR3 length equals 15 residues. DNA of the CDR3: TGCGCCAACAGCCGTGGTGGGGGGCAAGCTGGTGAGCAGTTCTTC. As protein: CANSRGGGQAGEQFF.

Only a few counts were recorded for this clonotype. The V and J genes are TRBV3-1 and TRBJ2-7, with D possibly being TRBD1 (5 bases). CDR3 length equals 14 residues. V shed 0 bases and J shed 7 bases, with 13 bases lying between them. From germline, CDR1 is LGHDT and CDR2 YNNKEL (reference sequence). CDR3 in amino acids: CASSQEARAREQYF. Written as DNA, the CDR3 is TGTGCCAGCAGCCAAGAGGCCAGGGCGCGAGAGCAGTACTTC.

This clonotype was detected only a few times. J is TRBJ1-3 and V is TRBV10-2; D is unclear. Germline V gives CDR1 WSHSY, CDR2 SAAADI. The CDR3 has 14 amino acids. V was clipped by 7 bases and J by 0 bases, with 10 bases between them. In DNA form, the CDR3 reads TGCGCCAGCACCCAAGGGATCTCTGGAAACACCATATATTTT. This translates into CASTQGISGNTIYF.

The chain combines TRBV5-1 with TRBJ2-3, with D perhaps TRBD1 (5 bases). With 0 bases removed from V and 2 bases from J, the gap between germline ends came to 16 bases. The V gene's germline CDR1 is SGHRS and CDR2 YFSETQ. The CDR3 contains 17 residues. The CDR3 is CASSLGPQGGDTDTQYF. Here the CDR3 DNA reads TGCGCCAGCAGCTTGGGCCCTCAGGGTGGGGACACAGATACGCAGTATTTT.

This clonotype was observed a few times. This chain links TRBV2 with TRBJ2-7; no clear D. V was trimmed by 4 bases and J by 5 bases, leaving 9 bases between them. The V gene's germline CDR1 is SNHLY and CDR2 FYNNEI. The CDR3 sequence is 12 residues long. CDR3 loop: CASSASSNEQYF. The CDR3 DNA reads as TGTGCCAGCAGTGCGAGTAGCAACGAGCAGTACTTC.

This clonotype has a count of ten or more. The junction differs from germline at one of its ends, possibly a read error. This chain uses TRBV20-1 with TRBJ2-7, with 8 nucleotides matching TRBD1. The germline CDR1 and CDR2 sequences are DFQATT and SNEGSKA (reference sequence). The CDR3 is made up of 13 amino acids. CDR3 sequence: CSAREDRVYEQYF. CDR3 nucleotide sequence: TGCAGTGCGAGAGAGGACAGGGTCTACGAGCAGTACTTC.

This clonotype occurred a few times. V and J are TRBV12-3 or TRBV12-4 and TRBJ1-4; D might be TRBD1 (6 bases). Trimming took 5 bases from V and 8 from J, leaving 12 bases between them. The length of the CDR3 is 13 residues. CDR3 region: CASSVGGGEKLFF. CDR3 sequence (DNA): TGTGCCAGCAGTGTAGGAGGGGGGGAAAAACTGTTTTTT.

In its sample, this clonotype was seen many times. The J gene is TRBJ2-7, the V gene TRBV7-3; no clear D. Trimming took off 5 bases at V and 4 bases at J, with 21 bases between the two ends. The length of the CDR3 is 16 residues. Germline values: CDR1 SGHTA, CDR2 FQGTGA. CDR3 region: CASSPEQKRSSYEQYF. Here the CDR3 DNA reads TGTGCCAGCAGCCCCGAACAAAAAAGGTCATCTTACGAGCAGTACTTC.

V usage is TRBV11-2 and J usage is TRBJ1-6, with a possible D match to TRBD1 (5 bases). V was pared by 5 bases and J by 5 bases, with 13 bases between. This CDR3 spans 15 amino acids. CDR1 is SGHAT, CDR2 FQNNGV, per germline. As DNA, the CDR3 is TGTGCCAGCAGCCGAACCGGGGGGGATAATTCACCCCTCCACTTT. Amino acid sequence: CASSRTGGDNSPLHF.

This chain links TRBV5-1 with TRBJ1-1; 7 positions agree with TRBD1. The V gene's germline CDR1 is SGHRS and CDR2 YFSETQ. CDR3 length equals 14 residues. V was clipped by 5 bases and J by 1 base; unmatched bases: 5. The CDR3 loop reads CASRTGTPNTEAFF. The CDR3 region has the DNA TGCGCCAGCAGGACAGGGACACCGAACACTGAAGCTTTCTTT.

The V gene is TRBV4-1, the J gene TRBJ1-1, with D unresolved. Trimming left V 1 base short and J 3 bases short, with 12 bases between. The CDR3 has 15 residues. Germline CDR1 MGHRA, CDR2 YSYEKL. The CDR3 DNA sequence: TGCGCCAGCAGCCAAGTTGGAGGAGGAGACACTGAAGCTTTCTTT. It encodes CASSQVGGGDTEAFF.

This clonotype was counted at least ten times. The chain uses TRBV7-2 and TRBJ1-2; D is unclear. V lost 1 base to trimming and J lost 1 base, with 10 bases between them. The germline V gene encodes CDR1 SGHTA and CDR2 FQGNSA. The CDR3 has 15 residues. The CDR3 DNA sequence: TGTGCCAGCAGCTTAGGGAGAAGATTTAACTATGGCTACACCTTC. Its protein is CASSLGRRFNYGYTF.

As to this clonotype: This may come from a read error, since a much larger clone is one base off. The rearrangement links TRBV24-1 to TRBJ2-3; D could derive from TRBD1 or TRBD2 (5 bases each). V shed 5 bases and J shed 1 base, with 15 bases lying between them. Germline assignment: CDR1 KGHDR and CDR2 SFDVKD. This CDR3 is built from 16 residues. Here the CDR3 reads CATSGGDRMGTDTQYF. The CDR3, as DNA: TGTGCCACCAGTGGTGGGGACCGGATGGGCACAGATACGCAGTATTTT.

The chain combines TRBV18 with TRBJ1-4; D call uncertain. Germline lookup yields CDR1 KGHSH and CDR2 LQKENI. The V end lost 1 base, the J end lost 5 bases, and 8 bases lay between the germline ends. The CDR3 is 14 residues long. The DNA of the CDR3 is TGTGCCAGCTCACCACGGCAGTCCAATGAAAAACTGTTTTTT. It specifies CASSPRQSNEKLFF.

Ten or more counts support this clonotype. The gene calls are TRBV11-2 and TRBJ2-5, with TRBD2 matching 13 bases. Looked up from germline, CDR1 is SGHAT and CDR2 is FQNNGV. The CDR3 sequence is 16 residues long. Losses at the gene ends were 5 bases for V and 5 bases for J; bases not matched to a gene: 8. DNA for the CDR3: TGTGCCAGCAGCACGGGACTAGCGGGGCTACGGGAGACCCAGTACTTC. Residues: CASSTGLAGLRETQYF.